This T cell receptor (beta chain) derives from a study of CD8+CD57+ T cells in acquired aplastic anemia. About the study: The DNA of sorted CD4+ and CD8+ cells averaged 3.2 ug. Healthy donors had, on average, about 10.8 million reads for their CD4+ cells.

The CDR3 length is 15 residues. In germline, CDR1 is MNHEY, CDR2 SVGAGI. With 5 bases clipped from V and 15 bases from J, the junction kept 15 bases outside the gene matches. Study-wide findings and caveats: The CD8+ Simpson's diversity of patients and controls was not significantly different.

TCR beta VDJ and CDR3 profiles were obtained from a genomic DNA template. Each CDR3 protein is one row after TCRdb ran MiXCR on the reads. Seen here are roughly 86,000 distinct CDR3 sequences, around 42% observed once, and the top ten hold around 63%. This clonotype showed up many times. Its antigen is unknown. This TCR was recovered from a human donor in good health, serving as a control. J is TRBJ1-6 and V is TRBV6-5, with 8 bases that match TRBD1. The source material was sorted CD4+, CD8+, or CD8+CD57+ T cells (not recorded which) from PBMCs. CDR3 residues: CASSHTGTGAFLLHF. The DNA of the CDR3 is TGTGCCAGCAGTCACACCGGGACAGGCGCCTTCCTCCTCCACTTT.